Below are 12 T cell receptor beta chains sequenced from a single sample in a study of cytomegalovirus exposure and HLA in healthy donors. Only in-frame clones appear in the TCRdb table, and some are missing; sequencing was by immunoSEQ multiplex PCR. The table shows 150,000 to 200,000 clones, with roughly 85% occurring only once. The sample consisted of PBMCs. Source of these receptors: a man aged 18 to 30 in good health and CMV-seropositive.

Sample share makes this clone medium-sized. The rearrangement links TRBV2 to TRBJ2-7; D might be TRBD1 (6 bases). The V end lost 6 bases, the J end lost 7 bases, and 13 bases lay between the germline ends. The CDR3 spans 12 residues. Germline V gene sequence: CDR1 SNHLY, CDR2 FYNNEI. This CDR3 is CASSWTEEEQYF. Written as DNA, the CDR3 is TGTGCCAGCAGCTGGACAGAGGAAGAGCAGTACTTC.

J is TRBJ2-3 and V is TRBV6-1, with TRBD2 identical over 9 bases. The V gene's germline CDR1 is MNHNS and CDR2 SASEGT. The J segment lost 4 bases and the V segment lost 7 bases, leaving 6 bases of the junction unmatched. The CDR3 consists of 14 residues. CDR3 DNA: TGTGCCAGCAACCTGCGGGGGGGCGCAGATACGCAGTATTTT. This translates into CASNLRGGADTQYF.

This chain links TRBV9 with TRBJ2-2, with D possibly TRBD2 on 7 matching bases. Germline CDR1 is SGDLS and CDR2 is YYNGEE. The CDR3 extends over 17 amino acids. The V end lost 2 bases, the J end lost 0 bases, and 14 bases lay between the germline ends. The CDR3 protein is CASSVLGGGANTGELFF. The CDR3 bases are TGTGCCAGCAGCGTCCTAGGGGGGGGAGCGAACACCGGGGAGCTGTTTTTT. The variable domain in full, with the rest retrieved from reference TRBV9 and TRBJ2-2, is DSGVTQTPKHLITATGQRVTLRCSPRSGDLSVYWYQQSLDQGLQFLIQYYNGEERAKGNILERFSAQQFPDLHSELNLSSLELGDSALYFCASSVLGGGANTGELFFGEGSRLTVL.

The gene calls are TRBV27 and TRBJ2-5; 8 bases are shared with TRBD1. V trimming: 5 bases; J trimming: 7 bases; junction bases outside the gene matches: 12. Germline CDR1 reads MNHEY; CDR2 reads SMNVEV (reference sequence). This CDR3 is 15 amino acids long. Written as DNA, the CDR3 is TGTGCCAGCAGTGCCCTACAGGGGGTTTCAGGGACCCAGTACTTC. Encoded protein: CASSALQGVSGTQYF.

The rearrangement joins TRBV28 to TRBJ2-6; TRBD1 might be the D (7 bases). The V end lost 3 bases, the J end lost 2 bases, and 11 bases lay between the germline ends. The CDR3 has 16 residues. Germline CDR1 is MDHEN and CDR2 is SYDVKM. The CDR3 spells CASSFQGGTGANVLTF. The CDR3 DNA reads as TGTGCCAGCAGTTTCCAGGGGGGAACTGGGGCCAACGTCCTGACTTTC.

The J gene is TRBJ2-7, the V gene TRBV11-3, with 7 bases matching TRBD1. The CDR3 runs 13 residues. CDR1 and CDR2 from the germline V gene are SGHNT and YENEEA. The trim removed 5 bases at V and 0 bases at J, leaving 1 base unmatched. CDR3 DNA sequence: TGTGCCAGCAGCGGGACAGTCTCCTACGAGCAGTACTTC. It specifies CASSGTVSYEQYF.

The chain uses TRBV29-1 and TRBJ1-2, with TRBD1 identical over 9 bases. There are 13 residues in the CDR3. Germline V gene data show CDR1 as SQVTM and CDR2 as ANQGSEA. V shed 7 bases, J shed 3 bases, and the junction held 6 bases outside the gene matches. The CDR3 loop reads CSAPDRGDYGYTF. CDR3 sequence (DNA): TGCAGCGCACCTGACAGGGGGGACTATGGCTACACCTTC.

The chain recombines TRBV7-9 with TRBJ2-3, with a possible D match to TRBD1 (6 bases). This CDR3 has 17 amino acids. The germline V gene encodes CDR1 SEHNR and CDR2 FQNEAQ (reference sequence). V lost 5 bases and J 2 bases, leaving 20 bases between the germline ends. The DNA for the CDR3 is TGTGCCAGCAGCCCCCCCACAGGGTCCCCGTTCACAGATACGCAGTATTTT. Amino acids: CASSPPTGSPFTDTQYF. Filled out from reference TRBV7-9 and TRBJ2-3, the complete variable domain reads DTGVSQNPRHKITKRGQNVTFRCDPISEHNRLYWYRQTLGQGPEFLTYFQNEAQLEKSRLLSDRFSAERPKGSFSTLEIQRTEQGDSAMYLCASSPPTGSPFTDTQYFGPGTRLTVL.

The rearrangement joins TRBV28 to TRBJ1-1, with 9 bases identical to TRBD1. The junction had 11 bases not matched to a gene; V was cut back by 5 bases and J by 7 bases. Germline V CDR1 and CDR2: MDHEN, SYDVKM. This CDR3 has 15 amino acids. The DNA of the CDR3 is TGTGCCAGCAGTCTAAGGGACAGGGTTTGGGTTGAAGCTTTCTTT. It is translated as CASSLRDRVWVEAFF.

The genes are TRBV7-6 and TRBJ1-1; TRBD1 aligns across 11 bases. CDR3 length: 14 amino acids. V shed 5 bases and J 7 bases; nucleotides not matched to a gene: 6. CDR1 is SGHVS and CDR2 is FNYEAQ in the germline V gene. The CDR3 loop is CASSPGDRGFEAFF. CDR3 DNA sequence: TGTGCCAGCAGCCCTGGGGACAGGGGGTTTGAAGCTTTCTTT.

The V call is TRBV19, the J call TRBJ2-3; 7 bases align to TRBD2. J was trimmed by 6 bases and V by 1 base; bases with no gene match: 4. The CDR3 length is 14 residues. Germline-derived CDR1 and CDR2 are LNHDA and SQIVND (reference sequence). CDR3 amino acids: CASSIGLAADTQYF. CDR3 bases: TGTGCCAGTAGTATAGGGCTAGCGGCCGATACGCAGTATTTT. Complete variable domain (other parts from reference TRBV19 and TRBJ2-3): DGGITQSPKYLFRKEGQNVTLSCEQNLNHDAMYWYRQDPGQGLRLIYYSQIVNDFQKGDIAEGYSVSREKKESFPLTVTSAQKNPTAFYLCASSIGLAADTQYFGPGTRLTVL.

The gene calls are TRBV5-1 and TRBJ2-1, with 8 bases matching TRBD2. The V segment lost 0 bases and the J segment 5 bases; nucleotides outside the gene matches: 4. CDR3 length equals 15 residues. Per germline, CDR1 SGHRS and CDR2 YFSETQ. This CDR3 reads CASSLVLAADNEQFF. CDR3 in DNA: TGCGCCAGCAGCTTGGTACTAGCGGCGGACAATGAGCAGTTCTTC.